This TCR beta chain was sequenced for a study of beta chain features in type 1 diabetes. Study-wide results and limits: People with Type 1 diabetes carried modestly yet significantly shorter TCRB CDR3s in all four CD4+ subsets.

Expressed TCRB transcripts were sequenced because the isolated RNA had all been reverse transcribed beforehand. Assay used: immunoSEQ multiplex PCR; TCRdb lists only in-frame clones, some missing. In the table there are 150,000 or so clones, 63% of which are singletons. About this clone: Its antigen is still unknown.

This sequence was found in a man between 25 and 39 years old with type 1 diabetes. Sequencing was carried out using naive CD4+ T cells from blood.

CDR3 residues: CASRNSGEEQYF. Here the CDR3 DNA reads TGTGCCAGCAGAAACTCAGGGGAAGAGCAGTACTTC. This chain links TRBV2 with TRBJ2-7; TRBD1 might be the D (6 bases). This CDR3 is built from 12 residues. V shed 6 bases and J shed 7 bases, with 13 bases lying between them. Germline V gene data show CDR1 as SNHLY and CDR2 as FYNNEI.